These 17 T cell receptor beta chains originate from one sample sequenced in a study of CD8 T cells in Susac syndrome. Random-hexamer reverse transcription was applied to roughly 0.5 to 1 ug RNA. MiXCR, run by TCRdb on the immunoSEQ multiplex PCR reads, gives a single entry per CDR3 protein. The table lists approximately 230,000 distinct CDR3 sequences, 80% to 95% of them singletons. Sequenced input: CD4+ T cells from PBMCs. These receptors originate from a human donor with multiple sclerosis.

The chain is built from TRBV6-5 and TRBJ1-1; no clear D. With 6 bases removed from V and 0 bases from J, the gap between germline ends came to 8 bases. CDR3 length: 13 amino acids. Germline loops: CDR1 MNHEY, CDR2 SVGAGI. The CDR3 DNA reads as TGTGCCAGCAGCGTACCCATGAACACTGAAGCTTTCTTT. This translates into CASSVPMNTEAFF.

V is TRBV9 and J is TRBJ2-5, with 14 nucleotides matching TRBD2. V was clipped by 4 bases and J by 1 base; unmatched bases: 6. CDR1 is SGDLS and CDR2 is YYNGEE in the germline V gene. CDR3 length: 17 amino acids. The CDR3 sequence is CASSYGLAGGLQETQYF. The CDR3 nucleotides are TGTGCCAGCAGCTACGGACTAGCGGGGGGCCTCCAAGAGACCCAGTACTTC.

A single count supports this clonotype. For the CDR3, the DNA is TGTGCCAGCAGCCGGGACCGCGGGGGGGCCTTTCCAGGCACAGATACGCAGTATTTT. Protein product: CASSRDRGGAFPGTDTQYF. V gene TRBV27 combines with J gene TRBJ2-3, with 9 bases aligning to TRBD2. The CDR3 runs 19 residues. The germline V gene has CDR1 MNHEY and CDR2 SMNVEV (reference sequence). V was pared by 6 bases and J by 1 base, with 17 bases of the junction left unmatched.

CDR3 in DNA: TGCGCCAGCAGGAGCGGGTTCTACAATGAGCAGTTCTTC. Protein: CASRSGFYNEQFF. The chain links TRBV10-2 to TRBJ2-1; a possible D gene is TRBD2 (6 bases). Trimming pared 6 bases from V and 3 bases from J, leaving 9 bases between. CDR3 size: 13 residues. The V gene's germline CDR1 is WSHSY and CDR2 SAAADI.

The chain carries TRBV4-2 and TRBJ2-3; D is unresolved. Trimming left V 0 bases short and J 2 bases short, with 9 bases between. The CDR3 contains 15 residues. Germline V CDR1 and CDR2: LGHNA, YNFKEQ. In nucleotides, the CDR3 is TGTGCCAGCAGCCAAGATGCACACATCACAGATACGCAGTATTTT. Amino acids: CASSQDAHITDTQYF.

This chain joins TRBV19 and TRBJ1-1, with 7 bases fitting TRBD1. The germline V gene has CDR1 LNHDA and CDR2 SQIVND (reference sequence). J gave up 4 bases and V 6 bases, and 14 bases lay outside the gene matches. The CDR3 covers 16 residues. This chain's CDR3 is CASRLQGPAPSTEAFF. The CDR3 DNA reads TGTGCCAGTAGATTACAGGGGCCGGCTCCTTCCACTGAAGCTTTCTTT.

V is TRBV7-9 and J is TRBJ2-2, with D unresolved. V was pared by 5 bases and J by 10 bases, with 17 bases between. The CDR3 contains 14 residues. CDR1 SEHNR and CDR2 FQNEAQ come from the germline V gene (reference sequence). This CDR3 reads CASSLPPGRQELFF. CDR3 coding DNA: TGTGCCAGCAGCCTCCCCCCAGGTCGTCAGGAGCTGTTTTTT. Supplemented by reference TRBV7-9 and TRBJ2-2, the full variable domain reads DTGVSQNPRHKITKRGQNVTFRCDPISEHNRLYWYRQTLGQGPEFLTYFQNEAQLEKSRLLSDRFSAERPKGSFSTLEIQRTEQGDSAMYLCASSLPPGRQELFFGEGSRLTVL.

The chain combines TRBV29-1 with TRBJ1-1; D unclear. CDR3 length: 13 residues. Germline V gene sequence: CDR1 SQVTM, CDR2 ANQGSEA. V lost 4 bases to trimming and J lost 1 base, with 10 bases between them. The CDR3: CSVGLGGNTEAFF. The CDR3 DNA reads as TGCAGCGTTGGTCTTGGAGGGAACACTGAAGCTTTCTTT.

The rearrangement uses TRBV10-3 and TRBJ2-5; 10 nucleotides match TRBD2. The CDR3 spans 15 residues. After removal of 3 bases from V and 3 bases from J, the junction contained 4 bases not matched to a gene. CDR1 and CDR2 (germline): ENHRY, SYGVKD. DNA of the CDR3: TGTGCCATCAGTGATAAAAGCGGGGGGGAAGAGACCCAGTACTTC. Translated: CAISDKSGGEETQYF.

The chain links TRBV19 to TRBJ1-2; 7 positions agree with TRBD1. Trimming cost V 3 bases and J 2 bases; bases outside gene matches: 0. The CDR3 consists of 13 residues. Germline CDR1 LNHDA, CDR2 SQIVND (reference sequence). The CDR3 here is CASSMDRNYGYTF. The CDR3 region has the DNA TGTGCCAGTAGTATGGACAGGAACTATGGCTACACCTTC.

The chain is built from TRBV27 and TRBJ2-2, with a tentative D call TRBD1 (6 bases). CDR3 length: 15 residues. V gave up 5 bases and J gave up 6 bases, with 16 bases separating them. Per germline, CDR1 MNHEY and CDR2 SMNVEV (reference sequence). CDR3 bases: TGTGCCAGCAGTCCAAGGGGGACGATAGCCGGGGAGCTGTTTTTT. This sequence encodes CASSPRGTIAGELFF.

This chain joins TRBV7-7 and TRBJ2-5; TRBD2 matches 11 bases. The V and J ends lost 4 bases and 2 bases, in that order; junction bases with no gene match: 6. The length of the CDR3 is 16 residues. Germline lookup yields CDR1 SSHAT and CDR2 FNYEAQ (reference sequence). The CDR3 sequence: CASSSLTSGAQETQYF. The CDR3 nucleotides read TGTGCCAGCAGCTCTCTGACTAGCGGGGCTCAAGAGACCCAGTACTTC.

The V gene is TRBV9, the J gene TRBJ1-2; perhaps TRBD1 as D (5 bases). The CDR3 spans 14 residues. V lost 4 bases and J 4 bases, leaving 14 bases between the germline ends. Germline lookup yields CDR1 SGDLS and CDR2 YYNGEE. The CDR3 region has the DNA TGTGCCAGCAGCCCGGGGGGGGTAGTCTATGGCTACACCTTC. Protein sequence: CASSPGGVVYGYTF. Full variable domain (outside the CDR3, taken from reference TRBV9 and TRBJ1-2): DSGVTQTPKHLITATGQRVTLRCSPRSGDLSVYWYQQSLDQGLQFLIQYYNGEERAKGNILERFSAQQFPDLHSELNLSSLELGDSALYFCASSPGGVVYGYTFGSGTRLTVV.

The chain is built from TRBV6-4 and TRBJ2-2; D may be TRBD1 or TRBD2 (5 bases each). Trimming took off 4 bases at V and 1 base at J, with 7 bases between the two ends. The CDR3 runs 14 residues. Germline values: CDR1 MRHNA, CDR2 SNTAGT. The CDR3 reads CASSGGENTGELFF. In DNA form, the CDR3 reads TGTGCCAGCAGTGGAGGGGAGAACACCGGGGAGCTGTTTTTT.

In regard to this clonotype: Because it lacks the conserved phenylalanine or tryptophan at the end, this CDR3 is likely a read error. This chain connects TRBV28 to TRBJ1-1; possibly TRBD1 for D (6 bases). The V end lost 10 bases, the J end lost 2 bases, and 17 bases lay between the germline ends. Germline CDR1 is MDHEN and CDR2 is SYDVKM. This CDR3 is 14 amino acids long. The CDR3 DNA sequence: TGTGCCACCCAGACCGTGGGGGCCAACACTGAAGCTTTCGTT. Its translation: CATQTVGANTEAFV.

The chain carries TRBV5-1 and TRBJ1-1, with D hard to call. This CDR3 spans 14 amino acids. Per the germline V gene, CDR1 is SGHRS and CDR2 is YFSETQ. Trimming took off 4 bases at V and 1 base at J, with 11 bases between the two ends. Here the CDR3 reads CASSPGQQNTEAFF. The CDR3 coding sequence is TGCGCCAGCAGCCCGGGTCAGCAGAACACTGAAGCTTTCTTT.

J is TRBJ2-3 and V is TRBV20-1; D not certain. In germline, CDR1 is DFQATT, CDR2 SNEGSKA (reference sequence). V dropped 6 bases and J dropped 8 bases, with 12 bases sitting between them. CDR3 length: 11 amino acids. CDR3 sequence: CSAGLSGTQYF. As DNA, the CDR3 is TGCAGTGCCGGCCTGTCTGGTACGCAGTATTTT.